The 31 T cell receptor beta chains reported below all come from one sample, sequenced in a study of blood T cell repertoires in COVID-19. The protocol was immunoSEQ multiplex PCR, while the TCRdb copy is restricted to in-frame clones and leaves out a portion. In the table there are about 160,000 clones, around 82% of which are singletons. Sequencing was carried out using peripheral blood. All receptors come from a woman between 35 and 50 years old with COVID-19, enrolled during active disease.

V is TRBV27 and J is TRBJ1-2, with 7 bases matching TRBD1. After removal of 5 bases from V and 0 bases from J, the junction contained 12 bases not matched to a gene. The CDR3 sequence is 17 residues long. Germline values: CDR1 MNHEY, CDR2 SMNVEV (reference sequence). DNA for the CDR3: TGTGCCAGCAGTGCCCGACGGACAGGTCTAGCTAACTATGGCTACACCTTC. Protein: CASSARRTGLANYGYTF.

As regards this clone: This specimen includes other DNA sequences encoding the same CDR3. The V gene is TRBV18, the J gene TRBJ1-1; 7 positions agree with TRBD1. Per the germline V gene, CDR1 is KGHSH and CDR2 is LQKENI. The CDR3 length is 14 residues. Trimming took 3 bases from V and 1 from J; bases not matched to a gene: 2. CDR3 amino acids: CASSPDRANTEAFF. As DNA, the CDR3 is TGTGCCAGCTCACCTGACAGGGCGAACACTGAAGCTTTCTTT.

This clone was observed a single time. The V and J genes are TRBV5-5 and TRBJ2-1; 12 bases agree with TRBD2. Germline CDR1 reads SGHKS; CDR2 reads YYEKEE (reference sequence). CDR3 length: 15 residues. V lost 0 bases to trimming and J lost 8 bases; unmatched junction nucleotides: 3. The CDR3 bases are TGTGCCAGCAGCTTGGGACTAGCGGGAGTTTATGAGCAGTTCTTC. Amino acids: CASSLGLAGVYEQFF.

The gene calls are TRBV5-4 and TRBJ2-1; 7 bases align to TRBD2. V shed 5 bases and J 2 bases; nucleotides not matched to a gene: 10. Germline CDR1 is SGHNT and CDR2 is YYREEE (reference sequence). The CDR3 runs 16 residues. The DNA of the CDR3 is TGTGCCAGCAGTCGCGCGGGAGTTGCGGCCTACAATGAGCAGTTCTTC. Its translation: CASSRAGVAAYNEQFF.

The chain carries TRBV7-3 and TRBJ2-1; 7 nucleotides align to TRBD2. The CDR3 has 16 residues. Germline CDR1 is SGHTA and CDR2 is FQGTGA. J was trimmed by 3 bases and V by 1 base; bases with no gene match: 6. In nucleotides, the CDR3 is TGTGCCAGCAGCTTAAAGGCGGGAGTGTTCTACAATGAGCAGTTCTTC. It translates to CASSLKAGVFYNEQFF.

The J gene is TRBJ1-1, the V gene TRBV4-1, with no clear D. V was trimmed by 3 bases and J by 4 bases, leaving 12 bases between them. The germline gives CDR1 MGHRA, CDR2 YSYEKL. This CDR3 is 14 amino acids long. The CDR3 here is CASSHLAEGTEAFF. For the CDR3, the DNA is TGCGCCAGCAGCCACTTAGCCGAGGGCACTGAAGCTTTCTTT.

The rearrangement uses TRBV7-9 and TRBJ1-3; D remains unclear. Trimming cost V 11 bases and J 0 bases, with 11 bases left between them. Germline loops: CDR1 SEHNR, CDR2 FQNEAQ (reference sequence). There are 13 residues in the CDR3. CDR3 in amino acids: CALATNSGNTIYF. In DNA form, the CDR3 reads TGTGCCCTTGCCACAAACTCTGGAAACACCATATATTTT.

This sequence joins TRBV2 and TRBJ2-3, with 7 bases fitting TRBD2. After removal of 6 bases from V and 0 bases from J, the junction contained 3 bases not matched to a gene. This CDR3 comprises 14 residues. Germline V gene sequence: CDR1 SNHLY, CDR2 FYNNEI. The DNA for the CDR3 is TGTGCCAGCAGCCCGACTAGCAGCACAGATACGCAGTATTTT. It codes for CASSPTSSTDTQYF.

V gene TRBV6-4 combines with J gene TRBJ2-3; TRBD2 matches 10 bases. Trimming cost V 3 bases and J 1 base; bases outside gene matches: 1. Germline CDR1 reads MRHNA; CDR2 reads SNTAGT. This CDR3 region has 15 residues. The CDR3 DNA is TGTGCCAGCAGTGAAGGGACTAGCGGCACAGATACGCAGTATTTT. Protein product: CASSEGTSGTDTQYF.

This clone was picked up many times. This chain joins TRBV7-9 and TRBJ2-3, with D tentatively TRBD2 (5 bases). The CDR3 covers 16 residues. Germline V gene data show CDR1 as SEHNR and CDR2 as FQNEAQ (reference sequence). V was clipped by 4 bases and J by 2 bases, with 16 bases between them. The DNA of the CDR3 is TGTGCCAGCAGCTCGAGGGCCACGACCACCACAGATACGCAGTATTTT. Protein: CASSSRATTTTDTQYF.

Here the CDR3 reads CSVCWGGLDYEQYF. As DNA, the CDR3 is TGCAGCGTTTGTTGGGGGGGGCTGGACTACGAGCAGTACTTC. J is TRBJ2-7 and V is TRBV29-1, with D possibly TRBD2 on 7 matching bases. Per germline, CDR1 SQVTM and CDR2 ANQGSEA. Trimming cost V 5 bases and J 3 bases, with 17 bases left between them. CDR3 length: 14 amino acids.

The genes are TRBV30 and TRBJ1-1, with a possible D match to TRBD1 (5 bases). Trimming pared 4 bases from V and 3 bases from J, leaving 6 bases between. CDR3 length: 11 residues. CDR1 and CDR2 from the germline V gene are GTSNPN and SVGIG (reference sequence). The CDR3 region has the DNA TGTGCCTGGACGGGGGACACTGAAGCTTTCTTT. Translation gives CAWTGDTEAFF.

The J gene is TRBJ1-5, the V gene TRBV19; 7 bases agree with TRBD1. The CDR3 length is 14 residues. Per the germline V gene, CDR1 is LNHDA and CDR2 is SQIVND (reference sequence). Losses at the gene ends were 8 bases for V and 4 bases for J; bases not matched to a gene: 8. CDR3 nucleotides: TGTGCCAGTTGTACAGGGGTGGGAAATCAGCCCCAGCATTTT. Its protein is CASCTGVGNQPQHF.

The chain combines TRBV7-9 with TRBJ1-1; 7 bases agree with TRBD1. Per germline, CDR1 SEHNR and CDR2 FQNEAQ (reference sequence). The CDR3 is made up of 13 amino acids. Trimming at V came to 7 bases and at J to 3 bases, leaving 5 bases not matched to a gene. The CDR3 DNA reads as TGTGCCAGCAACCCAGGGGGGTACACTGAAGCTTTCTTT. It translates to CASNPGGYTEAFF.

The CDR3 is CASSQPGQKETQYF. The CDR3 DNA reads TGTGCCAGCAGCCAACCGGGACAGAAAGAGACCCAGTACTTC. The V call is TRBV5-5, the J call TRBJ2-5; TRBD1 matches 7 bases. Germline CDR1 is SGHKS and CDR2 is YYEKEE (reference sequence). This CDR3 is 14 amino acids long. V trimming: 4 bases; J trimming: 3 bases; junction bases outside the gene matches: 6.

In this sample, this clone turned up once. J is TRBJ1-6 and V is TRBV27; D remains unclear. The CDR3 covers 14 residues. The germline V gene encodes CDR1 MNHEY and CDR2 SMNVEV (reference sequence). The germline V and J ends were trimmed by 6 bases and 0 bases, with 6 bases remaining between them. CDR3 coding DNA: TGTGCCAGCAGCCCGAGCTCCTATAATTCACCCCTCCACTTT. Translated: CASSPSSYNSPLHF.

This clone was seen once. The chain recombines TRBV2 with TRBJ1-5, with 8 bases identical to TRBD1. V lost 8 bases, J lost 5 bases, and 5 bases stayed unmatched. The CDR3 runs to 13 residues. Per the germline V gene, CDR1 is SNHLY and CDR2 is FYNNEI. The CDR3 region has the DNA TGTGCCAGCCGGACAGGGCCCCATCAGCCCCAGCATTTT. This sequence encodes CASRTGPHQPQHF. The full variable domain, its missing parts supplied by reference TRBV2 and TRBJ1-5, is EPEVTQTPSHQVTQMGQEVILRCVPISNHLYFYWYRQILGQKVEFLVSFYNNEISEKSEIFDDQFSVERPDGSNFTLKIRSTKLEDSAMYFCASRTGPHQPQHFGDGTRLSIL.

The chain couples TRBV2 to TRBJ2-7; D not certain. V lost 4 bases to trimming and J lost 2 bases, with 9 bases between them. The CDR3 has 13 residues. Germline V gene sequence: CDR1 SNHLY, CDR2 FYNNEI. For the CDR3, the DNA is TGTGCCAGCAGTGTCCTGTCTACCTACGAGCAGTACTTC. Protein product: CASSVLSTYEQYF.

The chain links TRBV27 to TRBJ1-1; D is uncertain. Trimming took 2 bases from V and 3 from J, leaving 13 bases between them. Germline V gene lookup returns CDR1 MNHEY and CDR2 SMNVEV (reference sequence). The CDR3 covers 15 residues. CDR3 amino acids: CASSLNPSGDTEAFF. DNA for the CDR3: TGTGCCAGCAGTTTAAATCCCTCTGGAGACACTGAAGCTTTCTTT.

The chain uses TRBV9 and TRBJ2-5; D gene unclear. CDR1 SGDLS and CDR2 YYNGEE come from the germline V gene. V gave up 0 bases and J gave up 2 bases, with 2 bases separating them. The CDR3 spans 12 residues. The CDR3 DNA sequence: TGTGCCAGCAGCGTAGCTCAAGAGACCCAGTACTTC. Its protein is CASSVAQETQYF.

The V gene is TRBV6-5, the J gene TRBJ1-2; TRBD1 matches at 8 bases. CDR1 and CDR2 (germline): MNHEY, SVGAGI. The CDR3 has 13 residues. Losses at the gene ends were 6 bases for V and 8 bases for J; bases not matched to a gene: 8. Here the CDR3 DNA reads TGTGCCAGCAGAACCAGGGGGCGGGTCGGCTACACCTTC. As protein: CASRTRGRVGYTF.

The J gene is TRBJ2-7, the V gene TRBV4-1, with D possibly matching TRBD2 (5 bases). This CDR3 region has 13 residues. CDR1 and CDR2 (germline): MGHRA, YSYEKL. With 0 bases removed from V and 7 bases from J, the gap between germline ends came to 10 bases. CDR3 bases: TGCGCCAGCAGCCAAGACGAGTCGGGGGAGCAGTACGTC. Translation: CASSQDESGEQYV.

This sequence joins TRBV5-6 and TRBJ2-5; 7 bases agree with TRBD1. CDR1 is SGHDT, CDR2 YYEEEE, per germline. The CDR3 spans 14 residues. Losses at the gene ends were 2 bases for V and 4 bases for J; bases not matched to a gene: 5. For the CDR3, the DNA is TGTGCCAGCAGCTTCGGGCAGGGGGTAGAGACCCAGTACTTC. Translation gives CASSFGQGVETQYF.

The V gene is TRBV28, the J gene TRBJ2-3, with D unresolved. There are 12 residues in the CDR3. Trimming cost V 8 bases and J 1 base, with 7 bases left between them. Germline V lookup: CDR1 MDHEN, CDR2 SYDVKM. The CDR3 coding sequence is TGTGCCAGCGAGGCCGGCACAGATACGCAGTATTTT. It is translated as CASEAGTDTQYF.

Written as DNA, the CDR3 is TGTGCCAGCAGATTGGGGCAGGGACAGGGTTACGAGCAGTACTTC. This translates into CASRLGQGQGYEQYF. V usage is TRBV7-8 and J usage is TRBJ2-7; 9 bases are shared with TRBD1. This CDR3 spans 15 amino acids. Germline-derived CDR1 and CDR2 are SGHVS and FQNEAQ. After removal of 6 bases from V and 4 bases from J, the junction contained 10 bases not matched to a gene.

The chain links TRBV3-1 (or the pseudogene TRBV3-2) to TRBJ2-7; 8 nucleotides line up with TRBD1. CDR1 is LGHDT, CDR2 YNNKEL, per germline (reference sequence). CDR3 size: 14 residues. V dropped 3 bases and J dropped 4; count of bases not matched to a gene: 5. The CDR3 DNA reads as TGTGCCAGCAGCCAGGGGCACAGGGGGTACGAGCAGTACTTC. Residues: CASSQGHRGYEQYF.

V gene TRBV11-2 combines with J gene TRBJ1-3; a possible D gene is TRBD1 (6 bases). V lost 3 bases, J lost 4 bases, and 16 bases lay in between. This CDR3 comprises 16 residues. CDR1 is SGHAT and CDR2 is FQNNGV in the germline V gene. The CDR3 is CASSFTAGARGNTIYF. The CDR3 DNA reads as TGTGCCAGCAGCTTTACCGCAGGGGCGCGGGGAAACACCATATATTTT.

The CDR3 sequence: CASRVGLAGSRTGELFF. The CDR3 DNA reads as TGTGCCAGCAGGGTGGGACTAGCGGGATCGCGGACCGGGGAGCTGTTTTTT. The chain uses TRBV2 and TRBJ2-2; 13 bases line up with TRBD2. V gave up 6 bases and J gave up 5 bases; unmatched junction bases: 9. Germline V gene sequence: CDR1 SNHLY, CDR2 FYNNEI. The CDR3 has 17 residues. Full variable domain (rest looked up from reference TRBV2 and TRBJ2-2): EPEVTQTPSHQVTQMGQEVILRCVPISNHLYFYWYRQILGQKVEFLVSFYNNEISEKSEIFDDQFSVERPDGSNFTLKIRSTKLEDSAMYFCASRVGLAGSRTGELFFGEGSRLTVL.

This clone has only one observation. The chain links TRBV11-2 to TRBJ2-7; no firm D call. Per the germline V gene, CDR1 is SGHAT and CDR2 is FQNNGV. V lost 0 bases, J lost 3 bases, and 15 bases lay in between. The CDR3 has 16 amino acids. Written as DNA, the CDR3 is TGTGCCAGCAGCTTAGATCCATCATTGACGGGCTACGAGCAGTACTTC. This sequence encodes CASSLDPSLTGYEQYF.

This sequence joins TRBV19 and TRBJ1-5, with 7 bases aligning to TRBD1. Losses at the gene ends were 9 bases for V and 0 bases for J; bases not matched to a gene: 11. This CDR3 is 16 amino acids long. The germline CDR1 and CDR2 sequences are LNHDA and SQIVND (reference sequence). CDR3 bases: TGTGCCAGCCGCACGCACGGGACAGCTAGCAATCAGCCCCAGCATTTT. Translation gives CASRTHGTASNQPQHF.

The gene calls are TRBV9 and TRBJ2-7; 8 bases match TRBD1. Germline V gene data show CDR1 as SGDLS and CDR2 as YYNGEE. This CDR3 region has 14 residues. Trimming removed 3 bases from V and 3 bases from J; junction bases left unmatched: 5. In nucleotides, the CDR3 is TGTGCCAGCAGCGCACAGGGGGGACACTACGAGCAGTACTTC. Its protein product is CASSAQGGHYEQYF.